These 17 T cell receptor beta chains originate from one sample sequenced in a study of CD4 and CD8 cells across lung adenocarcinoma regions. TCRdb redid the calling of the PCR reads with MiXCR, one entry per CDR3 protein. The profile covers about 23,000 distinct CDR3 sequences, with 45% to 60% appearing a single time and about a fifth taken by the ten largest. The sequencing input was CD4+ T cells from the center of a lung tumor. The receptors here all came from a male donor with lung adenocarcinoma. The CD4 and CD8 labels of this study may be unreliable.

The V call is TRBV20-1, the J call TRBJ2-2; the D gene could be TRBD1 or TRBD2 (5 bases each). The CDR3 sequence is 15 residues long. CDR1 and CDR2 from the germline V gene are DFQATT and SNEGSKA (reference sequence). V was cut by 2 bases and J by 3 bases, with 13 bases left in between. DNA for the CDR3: TGCAGTGCTAGATGGGGGTTTTGGGACACCGGGGAGCTGTTTTTT. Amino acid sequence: CSARWGFWDTGELFF.

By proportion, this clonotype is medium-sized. CDR3: CASRGRGGTYEQYF. In DNA form, the CDR3 reads TGTGCCAGCAGAGGGCGGGGGGGCACTTACGAGCAGTACTTC. The rearrangement joins TRBV6-1 to TRBJ2-7, with 9 bases matching TRBD2. With V trimmed by 6 bases and J by 4 bases, 7 bases remained unmatched. Germline loops: CDR1 MNHNS, CDR2 SASEGT. This CDR3 has 14 amino acids.

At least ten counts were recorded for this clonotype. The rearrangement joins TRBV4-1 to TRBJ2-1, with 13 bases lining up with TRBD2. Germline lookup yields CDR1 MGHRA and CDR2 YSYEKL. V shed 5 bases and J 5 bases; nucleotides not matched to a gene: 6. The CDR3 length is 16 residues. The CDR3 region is CASSNPGLAGDNEQFF. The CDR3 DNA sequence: TGCGCCAGCAGCAACCCCGGACTAGCGGGAGACAATGAGCAGTTCTTC.

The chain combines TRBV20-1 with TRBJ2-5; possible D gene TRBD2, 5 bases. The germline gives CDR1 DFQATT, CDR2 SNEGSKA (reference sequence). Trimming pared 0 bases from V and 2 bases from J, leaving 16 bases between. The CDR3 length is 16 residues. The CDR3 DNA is TGCAGTGCTAGAGATGGTTGGACTTCACGGCAAGAGACCCAGTACTTC. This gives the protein CSARDGWTSRQETQYF.

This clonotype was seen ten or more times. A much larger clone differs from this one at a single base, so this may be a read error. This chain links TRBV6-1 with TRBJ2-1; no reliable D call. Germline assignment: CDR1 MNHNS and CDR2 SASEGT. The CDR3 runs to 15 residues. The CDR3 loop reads CVSTAYPTNYNEQFF. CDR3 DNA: TGTGTCAGCACGGCGTACCCAACAAATTATAATGAGCAGTTCTTC.

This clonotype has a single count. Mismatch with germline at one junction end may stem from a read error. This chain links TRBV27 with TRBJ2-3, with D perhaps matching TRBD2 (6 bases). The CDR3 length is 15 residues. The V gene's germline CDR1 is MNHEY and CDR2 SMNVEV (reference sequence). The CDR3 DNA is TGTGCCAGCAGTTTGGGGCGGGGTGGGAAAAACATGCAGTATTTC. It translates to CASSLGRGGKNMQYF.

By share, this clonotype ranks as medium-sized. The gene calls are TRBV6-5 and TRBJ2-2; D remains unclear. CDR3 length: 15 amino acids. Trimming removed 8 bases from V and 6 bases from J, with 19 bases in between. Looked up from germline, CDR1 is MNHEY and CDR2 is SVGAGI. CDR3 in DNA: TGTGCCAGCCGAGTTCGATTCGACGGACCCGGGGAGCTGTTTTTT. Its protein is CASRVRFDGPGELFF.

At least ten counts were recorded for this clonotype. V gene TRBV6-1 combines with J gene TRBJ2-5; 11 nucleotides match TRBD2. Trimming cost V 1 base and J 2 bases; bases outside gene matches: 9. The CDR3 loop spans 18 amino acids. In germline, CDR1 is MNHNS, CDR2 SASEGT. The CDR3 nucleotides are TGTGCCAGCAGTGAAGTTACTAGCGGGAGCCCCTTACAAGAGACCCAGTACTTC. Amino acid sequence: CASSEVTSGSPLQETQYF.

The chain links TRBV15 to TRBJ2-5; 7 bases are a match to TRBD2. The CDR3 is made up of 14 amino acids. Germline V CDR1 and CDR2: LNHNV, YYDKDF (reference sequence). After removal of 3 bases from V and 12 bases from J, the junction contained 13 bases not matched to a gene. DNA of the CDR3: TGTGCCACCAGCAGTCAAATGGGCGGCCGGGAGGAGTACTTC. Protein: CATSSQMGGREEYF. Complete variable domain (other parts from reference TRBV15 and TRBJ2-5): DAMVIQNPRYQVTQFGKPVTLSCSQTLNHNVMYWYQQKSSQAPKLLFHYYDKDFNNEADTPDNFQSRRPNTSFCFLDIRSPGLGDTAMYLCATSSQMGGREEYFGPGTRLLVL.

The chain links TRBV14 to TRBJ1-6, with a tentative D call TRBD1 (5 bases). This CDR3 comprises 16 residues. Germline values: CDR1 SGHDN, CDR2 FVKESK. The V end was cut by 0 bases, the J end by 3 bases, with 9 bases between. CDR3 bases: TGTGCCAGCAGCCAAGAGGGACGGTACTATAATTCACCCCTCCACTTT. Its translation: CASSQEGRYYNSPLHF.

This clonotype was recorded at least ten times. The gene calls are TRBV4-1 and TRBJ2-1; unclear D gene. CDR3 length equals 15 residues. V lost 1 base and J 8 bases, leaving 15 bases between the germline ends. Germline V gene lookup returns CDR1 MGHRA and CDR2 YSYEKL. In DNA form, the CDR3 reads TGCGCCAGCAGCCAAGTCGGATTCGTGCTGGATGAGCAGTTCTTC. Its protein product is CASSQVGFVLDEQFF.

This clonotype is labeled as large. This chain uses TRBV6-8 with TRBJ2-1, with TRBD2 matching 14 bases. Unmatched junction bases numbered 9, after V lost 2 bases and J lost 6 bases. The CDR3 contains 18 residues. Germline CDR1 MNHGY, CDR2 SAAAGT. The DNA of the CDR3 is TGTGCCAGCAGTTACCCGACTAGCGGGAGGGCAGAAGGCAATGAGCAGTTCTTC. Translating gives CASSYPTSGRAEGNEQFF.

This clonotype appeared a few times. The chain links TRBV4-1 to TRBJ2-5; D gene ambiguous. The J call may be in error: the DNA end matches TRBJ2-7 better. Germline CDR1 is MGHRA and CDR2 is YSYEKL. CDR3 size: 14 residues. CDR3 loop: CASGKGGTSYEQYF. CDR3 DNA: TGCGCCAGTGGGAAGGGCGGTACCTCCTACGAGCAGTACTTC.

CDR3 sequence: CASSELAGSTGEQYF. The CDR3 DNA reads as TGTGCCAGCAGCGAACTAGCGGGGAGCACCGGGGAGCAGTATTTT. This chain uses TRBV6-1 with TRBJ2-2, with 10 bases matching TRBD2. The assigned J gene may be wrong: the sequence end matches TRBJ2-3 better. This CDR3 is 15 amino acids long. The V gene's germline CDR1 is MNHNS and CDR2 SASEGT.

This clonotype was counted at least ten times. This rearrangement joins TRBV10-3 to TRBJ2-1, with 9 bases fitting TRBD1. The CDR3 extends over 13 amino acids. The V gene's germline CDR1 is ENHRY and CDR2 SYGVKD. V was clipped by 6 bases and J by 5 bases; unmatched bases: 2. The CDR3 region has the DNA TGTGCCATCAGGGGACAGGGAGACAATGAGCAGTTCTTC. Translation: CAIRGQGDNEQFF.

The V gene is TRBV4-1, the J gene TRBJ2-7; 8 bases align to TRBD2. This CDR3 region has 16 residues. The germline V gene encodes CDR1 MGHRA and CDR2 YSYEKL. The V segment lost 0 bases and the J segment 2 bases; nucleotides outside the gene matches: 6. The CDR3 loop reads CASSQEVSGSPYEQYF. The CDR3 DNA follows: TGCGCCAGCAGCCAAGAGGTGAGCGGGAGTCCCTACGAGCAGTACTTC.

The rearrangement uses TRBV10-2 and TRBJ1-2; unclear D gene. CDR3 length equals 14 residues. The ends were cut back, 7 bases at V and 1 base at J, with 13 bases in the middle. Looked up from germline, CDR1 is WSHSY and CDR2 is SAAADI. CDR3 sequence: CASNSRRDNYGYTF. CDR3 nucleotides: TGCGCCAGCAATAGCCGAAGAGATAACTATGGCTACACCTTC.